Presented here are 12 T cell receptor beta chains from one specimen sequenced in a study of CD8+ T cells in alopecia areata. After isolation, RNA underwent reverse transcription to generate cDNA as the sequencing template. Sequencing was performed with immunoSEQ multiplex PCR; in TCRdb, only in-frame clones are kept and a portion is missing. This sample yields 120,000 or so clones, of which around 60% are seen a single time; 4.5% to 6% belongs to the top ten. The treatment is: oral pan-JAK inhibitor, 5-10 mg twice daily. The sequencing used CD4+ T cells sorted from blood, collected at week 4, from a patient treated with tofacitinib. Receptors were obtained from a human donor with alopecia areata.

The chain carries TRBV4-2 and TRBJ1-5, with 8 positions matching TRBD1. Germline values: CDR1 LGHNA, CDR2 YNFKEQ. The CDR3 runs to 17 residues. V lost 1 base to trimming and J lost 0 bases; unmatched junction nucleotides: 5. For the CDR3, the DNA is TGTGCCAGCAGCCAAGGGACAGGGTATTATAGCAATCAGCCCCAGCATTTT. It is translated as CASSQGTGYYSNQPQHF.

This clone was counted a few times. The gene calls are TRBV27 and TRBJ2-7, with D possibly TRBD2 on 5 matching bases. This CDR3 comprises 13 residues. From germline, CDR1 is MNHEY and CDR2 SMNVEV (reference sequence). V was clipped by 2 bases and J by 2 bases, with 7 bases between them. The CDR3 here is CASSLEGTYEQYF. The CDR3 coding sequence is TGTGCCAGCAGTTTAGAGGGAACCTACGAGCAGTACTTC.

This clone was found a few times. This rearrangement joins TRBV29-1 to TRBJ2-1; D unclear. The germline V gene encodes CDR1 SQVTM and CDR2 ANQGSEA. The CDR3 length is 12 residues. V was trimmed by 7 bases and J by 8 bases, leaving 15 bases between them. CDR3 protein: CSEKKRTDEQFF. DNA for the CDR3: TGCAGCGAAAAGAAGCGAACTGATGAGCAGTTCTTC.

This clone has only one observation. V and J are TRBV7-2 and TRBJ2-1; 7 bases map to TRBD2. CDR3 length equals 15 residues. CDR1 and CDR2 (germline): SGHTA, FQGNSA. The ends lost 7 bases at V and 5 bases at J; junction bases unmatched: 11. CDR3 protein: CASTRWGGEDNEQFF. The CDR3 region has the DNA TGTGCCAGCACCCGCTGGGGGGGTGAAGACAATGAGCAGTTCTTC.

This chain uses TRBV29-1 with TRBJ2-7; 10 nucleotides agree with TRBD1. V gave up 4 bases and J gave up 4 bases; unmatched junction bases: 7. This CDR3 is built from 14 residues. Looked up from germline, CDR1 is SQVTM and CDR2 is ANQGSEA. DNA of the CDR3: TGCAGCGTTGGAAGAGGGACAGGGGTTTACGAGCAGTACTTC. Translating it yields CSVGRGTGVYEQYF.

The chain has TRBV29-1 and TRBJ2-1; weak D call: TRBD2 (6 bases). CDR1 and CDR2 from the germline V gene are SQVTM and ANQGSEA. There are 14 residues in the CDR3. Trimming shortened V by 1 base and J by 6 bases, and 13 bases separated the two germline ends. The CDR3 reads CSVEGGTLANEQFF. The DNA for the CDR3 is TGCAGCGTTGAAGGGGGGACTCTGGCCAATGAGCAGTTCTTC.

Only a few counts were recorded for this clone. This specimen includes other DNA sequences encoding the same CDR3. The chain has TRBV7-2 and TRBJ2-7; D might be TRBD1 or TRBD2, each matching 6 bases. V was pared by 1 base and J by 3 bases, with 10 bases between. This CDR3 has 14 residues. The germline gives CDR1 SGHTA, CDR2 FQGNSA. The CDR3 here is CASSLGGGLYEQYF. CDR3 in DNA: TGTGCCAGCAGCTTAGGTGGGGGGCTCTACGAGCAGTACTTC.

V and J are TRBV30 and TRBJ1-2; D is unresolved. Trimming left V 6 bases short and J 2 bases short, with 16 bases between. Per germline, CDR1 GTSNPN and CDR2 SVGIG (reference sequence). The CDR3 runs 14 residues. DNA for the CDR3: TGTGCCTGTTCCCCCGAGGCAGAGAACTATGGCTACACCTTC. Its translation is CACSPEAENYGYTF.

The chain has TRBV29-1 and TRBJ1-1, with D hard to call. The germline V gene has CDR1 SQVTM and CDR2 ANQGSEA. This CDR3 is 12 amino acids long. Trimming pared 0 bases from V and 4 bases from J, leaving 6 bases between. CDR3 protein: CSVEDATTEAFF. For the CDR3, the DNA is TGCAGCGTTGAAGATGCGACCACTGAAGCTTTCTTT.

The chain is built from TRBV2 and TRBJ1-1; TRBD1 is a possible D gene (5 bases). V shed 3 bases and J shed 0 bases, with 8 bases lying between them. CDR3 size: 14 residues. The germline V gene has CDR1 SNHLY and CDR2 FYNNEI. The CDR3 bases are TGTGCCAGCAGTGAGGAGGGGATGAACACTGAAGCTTTCTTT. It translates to CASSEEGMNTEAFF.

This clone was seen only a few times. The V gene is TRBV29-1, the J gene TRBJ2-1, with 9 bases aligning to TRBD1. The CDR3 contains 15 residues. The germline gives CDR1 SQVTM, CDR2 ANQGSEA. V dropped 8 bases and J dropped 6; count of bases not matched to a gene: 14. The CDR3 DNA reads TGCAGCCTATACCCCGGGACAGGGAATGTCAATGAGCAGTTCTTC. Residues: CSLYPGTGNVNEQFF.

This clone has only a few counts. The chain employs TRBV4-1 and TRBJ1-1; TRBD1 matches at 7 bases. Trimming removed 3 bases from V and 3 bases from J; junction bases left unmatched: 16. The CDR3 contains 18 residues. Germline V gene sequence: CDR1 MGHRA, CDR2 YSYEKL. CDR3 region: CASSHTTGTAEGHTEAFF. In DNA, the CDR3 is TGCGCCAGCAGCCATACCACCGGGACAGCCGAGGGGCACACTGAAGCTTTCTTT.